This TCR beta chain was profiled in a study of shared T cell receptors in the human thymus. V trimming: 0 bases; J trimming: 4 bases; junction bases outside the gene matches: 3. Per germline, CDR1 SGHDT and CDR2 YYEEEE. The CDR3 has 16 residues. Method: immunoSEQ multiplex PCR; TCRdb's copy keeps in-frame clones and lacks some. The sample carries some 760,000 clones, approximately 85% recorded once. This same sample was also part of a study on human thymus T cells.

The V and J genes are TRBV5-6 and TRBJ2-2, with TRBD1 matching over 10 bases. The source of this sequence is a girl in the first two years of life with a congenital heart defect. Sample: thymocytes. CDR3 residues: CASSLEGQGITGELFF. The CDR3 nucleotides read TGTGCCAGCAGCTTGGAGGGACAGGGGATCACCGGGGAGCTGTTTTTT.